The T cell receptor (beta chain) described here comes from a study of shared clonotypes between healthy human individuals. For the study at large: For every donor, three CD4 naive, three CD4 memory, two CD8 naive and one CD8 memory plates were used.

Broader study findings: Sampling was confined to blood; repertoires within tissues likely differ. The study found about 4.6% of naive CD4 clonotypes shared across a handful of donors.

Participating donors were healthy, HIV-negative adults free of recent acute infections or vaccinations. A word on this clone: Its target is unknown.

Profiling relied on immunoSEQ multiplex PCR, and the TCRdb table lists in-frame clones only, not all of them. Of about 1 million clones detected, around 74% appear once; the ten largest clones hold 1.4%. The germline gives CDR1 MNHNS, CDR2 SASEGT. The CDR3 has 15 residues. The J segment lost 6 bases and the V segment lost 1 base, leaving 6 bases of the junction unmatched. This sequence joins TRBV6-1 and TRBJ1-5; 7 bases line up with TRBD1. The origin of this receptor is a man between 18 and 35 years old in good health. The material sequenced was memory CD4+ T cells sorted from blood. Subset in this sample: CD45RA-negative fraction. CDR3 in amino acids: CASSEGGTARQPQHF. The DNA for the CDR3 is TGTGCCAGCAGTGAAGGAGGGACAGCCCGTCAGCCCCAGCATTTT.